This entry describes one T cell receptor beta chain. Its target is unknown. In the original processing: Junction-only sequences without quality scores came from ImmunoSEQ, so filtering differed. Data came from immunoSEQ multiplex PCR; TCRdb stores just in-frame clones and leaves some out. V, J and clone size are those of that table, while D and trimming were read from the DNA. The sample has 500,000 to 700,000 clones; approximately 95% are singletons. The data are from a study of shared clonotypes between healthy human individuals. About the study: Each donor had three CD4 naive, three CD4 memory, two CD8 naive and one CD8 memory plate. Overall study findings and caveats: Among the subsets, naive ones generally showed larger estimated richness than memory ones.

Naive CD8 cells comprised CD45RO-negative, CCR7-positively selected cells, excluding terminally differentiated effector memory CD45RA+ cells. This clonotype was sampled from a woman younger than 45 in good health. Sequenced input: naive CD8+ T cells sorted from blood.

The CDR3 nucleotides are TGCAGCGTCCAGGGGACTAGTGACCACAATGAGCAGTTCTTC. Translation gives CSVQGTSDHNEQFF. V and J are TRBV29-1 and TRBJ2-1; 8 bases are shared with TRBD2. The CDR3 contains 14 residues. Germline CDR1 and CDR2: SQVTM and ANQGSEA. V gave up 6 bases and J gave up 5 bases; unmatched junction bases: 9.